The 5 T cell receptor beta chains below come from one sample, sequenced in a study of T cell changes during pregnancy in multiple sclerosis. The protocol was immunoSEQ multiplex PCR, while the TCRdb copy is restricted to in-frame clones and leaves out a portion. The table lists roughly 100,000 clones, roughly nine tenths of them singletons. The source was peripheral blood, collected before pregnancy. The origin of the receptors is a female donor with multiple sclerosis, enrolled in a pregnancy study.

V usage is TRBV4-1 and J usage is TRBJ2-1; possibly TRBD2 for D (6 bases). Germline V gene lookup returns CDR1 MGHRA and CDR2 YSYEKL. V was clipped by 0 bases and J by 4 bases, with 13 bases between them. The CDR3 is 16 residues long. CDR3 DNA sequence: TGCGCCAGCAGCCAAGATCAAGGACTACGATACAATGAGCAGTTCTTC. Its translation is CASSQDQGLRYNEQFF.

The CDR3 DNA is TGTGCCAGCAGCGTATCAACAGGGGGCTTTGCAACTAATGAAAAACTGTTTTTT. Its protein is CASSVSTGGFATNEKLFF. This chain connects TRBV9 to TRBJ1-4, with 9 bases fitting TRBD1. CDR1 is SGDLS and CDR2 is YYNGEE in the germline V gene. This CDR3 has 18 residues. With V trimmed by 1 base and J by 0 bases, 7 bases remained unmatched. Full variable domain (rest looked up from reference TRBV9 and TRBJ1-4): DSGVTQTPKHLITATGQRVTLRCSPRSGDLSVYWYQQSLDQGLQFLIQYYNGEERAKGNILERFSAQQFPDLHSELNLSSLELGDSALYFCASSVSTGGFATNEKLFFGSGTQLSVL.

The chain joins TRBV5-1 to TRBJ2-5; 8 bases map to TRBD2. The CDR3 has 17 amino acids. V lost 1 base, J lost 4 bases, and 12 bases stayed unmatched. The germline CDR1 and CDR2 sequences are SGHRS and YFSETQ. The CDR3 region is CASSLSFAGGLGETQYF. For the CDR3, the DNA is TGCGCCAGCAGCTTGTCGTTTGCGGGAGGACTTGGAGAGACCCAGTACTTC.

CDR3 sequence (DNA): TGCGCCAGCAGCCAGGATCCAGGGAATCAGCCCCAGCATTTT. It codes for CASSQDPGNQPQHF. J is TRBJ1-5 and V is TRBV4-1, with D possibly matching TRBD1 (5 bases). Per germline, CDR1 MGHRA and CDR2 YSYEKL. V shed 3 bases and J shed 4 bases, with 10 bases lying between them. This CDR3 region has 14 residues.

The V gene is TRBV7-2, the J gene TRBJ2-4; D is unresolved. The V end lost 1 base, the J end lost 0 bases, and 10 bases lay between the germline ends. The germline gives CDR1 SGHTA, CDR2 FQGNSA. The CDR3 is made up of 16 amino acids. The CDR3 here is CASSLEHPLAKNIQYF. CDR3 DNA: TGTGCCAGCAGCTTAGAACACCCCCTAGCCAAAAACATTCAGTACTTC. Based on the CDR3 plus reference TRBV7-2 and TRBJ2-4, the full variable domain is GAGVSQSPSNKVTEKGKDVELRCDPISGHTALYWYRQSLGQGLEFLIYFQGNSAPDKSGLPSDRFSAERTGGSVSTLTIQRTQQEDSAVYLCASSLEHPLAKNIQYFGAGTRLSVL.